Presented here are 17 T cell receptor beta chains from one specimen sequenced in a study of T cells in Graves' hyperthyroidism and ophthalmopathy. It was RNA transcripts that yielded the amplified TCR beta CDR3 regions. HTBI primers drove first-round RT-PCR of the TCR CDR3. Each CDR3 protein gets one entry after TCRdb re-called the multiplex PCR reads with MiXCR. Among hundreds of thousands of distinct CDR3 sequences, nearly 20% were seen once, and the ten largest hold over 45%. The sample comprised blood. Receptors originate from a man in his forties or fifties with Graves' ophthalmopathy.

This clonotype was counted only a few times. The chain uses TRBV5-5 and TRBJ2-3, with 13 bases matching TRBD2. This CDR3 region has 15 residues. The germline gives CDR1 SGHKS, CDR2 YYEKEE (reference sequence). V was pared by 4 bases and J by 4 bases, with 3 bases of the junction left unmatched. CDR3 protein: CASSAGLAGADTQYF. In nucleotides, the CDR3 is TGTGCCAGCAGCGCCGGACTAGCGGGGGCAGATACGCAGTATTTT.

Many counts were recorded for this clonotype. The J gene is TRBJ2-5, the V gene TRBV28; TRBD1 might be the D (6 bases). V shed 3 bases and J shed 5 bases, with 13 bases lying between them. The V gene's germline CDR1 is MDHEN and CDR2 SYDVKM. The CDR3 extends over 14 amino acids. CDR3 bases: TGTGCCAGCAGTTTGATCGGCAGGGGTGAGACCCAGTACTTC. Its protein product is CASSLIGRGETQYF.

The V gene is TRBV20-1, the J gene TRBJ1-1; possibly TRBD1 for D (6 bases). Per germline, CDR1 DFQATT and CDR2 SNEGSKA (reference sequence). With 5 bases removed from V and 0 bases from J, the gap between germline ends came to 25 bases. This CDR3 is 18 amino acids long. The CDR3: CSAPPVGRGIRVNTEAFF. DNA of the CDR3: TGCAGTGCTCCTCCCGTGGGCAGGGGCATTCGGGTGAACACTGAAGCTTTCTTT.

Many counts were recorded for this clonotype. The CDR3 nucleotides read TGTGCCAGCACCCTATCCGGGACTAGGAATGAGCAGTTCTTC. This encodes CASTLSGTRNEQFF. The chain employs TRBV28 and TRBJ2-1; 8 bases fit TRBD2. The CDR3 extends over 14 amino acids. Losses at the gene ends were 7 bases for V and 7 bases for J; bases not matched to a gene: 9. Germline V lookup: CDR1 MDHEN, CDR2 SYDVKM.

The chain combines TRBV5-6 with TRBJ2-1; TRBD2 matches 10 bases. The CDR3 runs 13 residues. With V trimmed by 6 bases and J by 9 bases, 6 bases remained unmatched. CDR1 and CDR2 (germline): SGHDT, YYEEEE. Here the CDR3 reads CASNIAGGREQFF. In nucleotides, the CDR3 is TGTGCCAGCAACATAGCGGGGGGCCGTGAGCAGTTCTTC.

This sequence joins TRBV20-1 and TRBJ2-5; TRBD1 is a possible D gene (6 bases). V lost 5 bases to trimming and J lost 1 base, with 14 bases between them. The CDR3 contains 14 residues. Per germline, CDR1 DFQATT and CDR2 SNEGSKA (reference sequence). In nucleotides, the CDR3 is TGCAGTGCTTACCTCCGGACAGTCCAAGAGACCCAGTACTTC. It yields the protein CSAYLRTVQETQYF.

CDR3 region: CASSFSGTPNTEAFF. DNA for the CDR3: TGCGCCAGCAGCTTCTCCGGGACCCCGAACACTGAAGCTTTCTTT. The chain uses TRBV5-1 and TRBJ1-1; possibly TRBD1 for D (5 bases). Trimming stripped 2 bases from V and 1 base from J, with 12 bases between. This CDR3 has 15 amino acids. Per the germline V gene, CDR1 is SGHRS and CDR2 is YFSETQ.

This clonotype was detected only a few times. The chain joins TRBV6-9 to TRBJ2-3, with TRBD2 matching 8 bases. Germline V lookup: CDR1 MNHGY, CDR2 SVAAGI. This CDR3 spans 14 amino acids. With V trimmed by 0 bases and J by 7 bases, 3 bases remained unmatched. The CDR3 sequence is CASSYSGTRYTQYF. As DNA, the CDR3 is TGTGCCAGCAGTTATTCCGGGACTAGATATACGCAGTATTTT.

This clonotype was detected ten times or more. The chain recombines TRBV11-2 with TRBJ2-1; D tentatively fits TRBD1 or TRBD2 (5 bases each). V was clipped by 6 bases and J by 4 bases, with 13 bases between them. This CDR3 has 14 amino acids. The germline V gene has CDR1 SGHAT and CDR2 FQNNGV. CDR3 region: CASSPGTLYNEQFF. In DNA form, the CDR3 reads TGTGCCAGCAGTCCCGGGACGCTTTACAATGAGCAGTTCTTC.

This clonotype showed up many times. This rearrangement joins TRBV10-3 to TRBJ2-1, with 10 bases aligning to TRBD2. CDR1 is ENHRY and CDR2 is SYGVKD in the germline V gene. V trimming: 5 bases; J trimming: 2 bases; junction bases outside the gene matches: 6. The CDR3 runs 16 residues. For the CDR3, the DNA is TGTGCCATCAGTACCGGGACTAGCGCGACCTACAATGAGCAGTTCTTC. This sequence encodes CAISTGTSATYNEQFF.

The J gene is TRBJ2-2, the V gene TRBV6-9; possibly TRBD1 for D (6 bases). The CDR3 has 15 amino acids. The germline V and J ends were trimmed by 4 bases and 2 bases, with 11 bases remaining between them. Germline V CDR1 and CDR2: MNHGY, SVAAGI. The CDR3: CASSSPTGNTGELFF. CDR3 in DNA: TGTGCCAGCAGTTCACCGACAGGAAACACCGGGGAGCTGTTTTTT.

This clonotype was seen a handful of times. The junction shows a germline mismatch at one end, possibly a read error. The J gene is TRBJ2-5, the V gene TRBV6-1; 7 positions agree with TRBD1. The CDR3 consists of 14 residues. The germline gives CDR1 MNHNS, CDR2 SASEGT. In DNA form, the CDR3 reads TGTGCCAGCAGGGAAGACAGGGTTCAAGAGACCCAGTACTTC. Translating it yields CASREDRVQETQYF.

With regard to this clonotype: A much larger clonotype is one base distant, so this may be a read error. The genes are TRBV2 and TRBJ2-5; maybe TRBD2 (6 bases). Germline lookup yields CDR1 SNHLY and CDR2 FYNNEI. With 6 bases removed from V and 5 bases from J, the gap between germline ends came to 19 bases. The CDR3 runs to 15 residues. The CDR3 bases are TGTGCCAGCAGCCCCGGGAGCAGGAGAAGGGAGACCCAGTACTTC. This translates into CASSPGSRRRETQYF.

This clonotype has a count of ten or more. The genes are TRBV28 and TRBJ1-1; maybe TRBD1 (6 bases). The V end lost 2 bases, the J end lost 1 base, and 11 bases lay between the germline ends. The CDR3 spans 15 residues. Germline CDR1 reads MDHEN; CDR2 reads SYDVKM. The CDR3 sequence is CASSLGGQGNTEAFF. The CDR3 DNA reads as TGTGCCAGCAGTTTAGGGGGCCAGGGGAACACTGAAGCTTTCTTT.

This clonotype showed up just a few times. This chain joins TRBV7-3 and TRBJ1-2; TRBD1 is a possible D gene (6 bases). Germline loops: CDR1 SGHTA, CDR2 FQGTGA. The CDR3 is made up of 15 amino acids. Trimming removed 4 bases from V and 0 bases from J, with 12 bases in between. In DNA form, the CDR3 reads TGTGCCAGCAGCTCACAGGGTTTAGCTAACTATGGCTACACCTTC. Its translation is CASSSQGLANYGYTF.

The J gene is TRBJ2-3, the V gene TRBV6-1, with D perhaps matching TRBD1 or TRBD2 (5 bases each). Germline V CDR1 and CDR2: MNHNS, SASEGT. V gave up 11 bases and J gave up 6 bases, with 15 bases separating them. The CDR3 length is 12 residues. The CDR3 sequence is CAWGPRMDTQYF. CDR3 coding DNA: TGTGCCTGGGGACCGAGGATGGATACGCAGTATTTT.

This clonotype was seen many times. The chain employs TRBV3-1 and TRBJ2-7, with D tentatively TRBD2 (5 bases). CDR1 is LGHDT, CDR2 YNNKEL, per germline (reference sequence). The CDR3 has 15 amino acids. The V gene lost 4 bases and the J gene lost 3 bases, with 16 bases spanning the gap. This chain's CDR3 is CASSPGQYGVYEQYF. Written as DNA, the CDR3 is TGTGCCAGCAGCCCGGGCCAATACGGGGTCTACGAGCAGTACTTC.